Presented here are 21 T cell receptor beta chains from one specimen sequenced in a study of blood T cells in healthy people across ages. Through a sample-barcoded 5' primer and a J-beta primer mix, a second PCR was run for roughly 6 to 12 cycles. TCRdb analysed the 5' RACE reads with MiXCR anew, one entry per CDR3 protein. In the table there are roughly 1.6 million distinct CDR3 sequences, about 31% of which are singletons. Sequencing was carried out using blood. All receptors come from a woman in her twenties or thirties in good health.

Only a few counts were recorded for this clonotype. The chain links TRBV5-1 to TRBJ1-1; D unresolved. Germline V gives CDR1 SGHRS, CDR2 YFSETQ. Trimming removed 3 bases at V and 0 bases at J, with 12 bases between. CDR3 size: 15 residues. CDR3 residues: CASSSRISMNTEAFF. The DNA of the CDR3 is TGCGCCAGCAGCTCACGGATATCAATGAACACTGAAGCTTTCTTT.

Written as DNA, the CDR3 is TGTGCCAGCAGCCACTTGGCGCGGGGGGGCACAGATACGCAGTATTTT. Its protein product is CASSHLARGGTDTQYF. This chain uses TRBV3-1 with TRBJ2-3, with 8 nucleotides matching TRBD2. This CDR3 is built from 16 residues. J gave up 1 base and V 3 bases, and 6 bases lay outside the gene matches. The germline V gene has CDR1 LGHDT and CDR2 YNNKEL (reference sequence).

The J gene is TRBJ2-7, the V gene TRBV4-1; 10 bases agree with TRBD2. CDR1 and CDR2 from the germline V gene are MGHRA and YSYEKL. V lost 5 bases to trimming and J lost 4 bases; unmatched junction nucleotides: 8. CDR3 length: 15 amino acids. This chain's CDR3 is CASSSLGTSAYEQYF. DNA for the CDR3: TGCGCCAGCAGCTCCCTGGGGACTAGCGCGTACGAGCAGTACTTC.

Details on this clonotype: Compared with germline, one end of the junction differs, possibly owing to a read error. The rearrangement links TRBV28 to TRBJ2-7; D uncertain. CDR3 length: 12 amino acids. Germline V gene data show CDR1 as MDHEN and CDR2 as SYDVKM. CDR3 sequence reads: CACSLSLYEQYF. For the CDR3, the DNA is TGTGCCTGCAGCCTTTCCCTTTACGAGCAGTACTTC.

This clonotype was seen a handful of times. At one end, the junction sequence differs from germline, possibly due to a read error. The chain uses TRBV27 and TRBJ2-6; tentative D call: TRBD1 (5 bases). Germline CDR1 and CDR2: MNHEY and SMNVEV (reference sequence). This CDR3 contains 16 residues. The CDR3 DNA reads as TGTGCCAGCGCACAGCTAGTCCCCTCTGGGGCCAACGTCTTGACTTTC. It encodes CASAQLVPSGANVLTF. Filled out from reference TRBV27 and TRBJ2-6, the complete variable domain reads EAQVTQNPRYLITVTGKKLTVTCSQNMNHEYMSWYRQDPGLGLRQIYYSMNVEVTDKGDVPEGYKVSRKEKRNFPLILESPSPNQTSLYFCASAQLVPSGANVLTFGAGSRLTVL.

The gene calls are TRBV11-1 and TRBJ2-1; TRBD2 might be the D (6 bases). V dropped 5 bases and J dropped 11 bases, with 19 bases sitting between them. This CDR3 has 14 residues. Germline CDR1 SGHAT, CDR2 FQDESV (reference sequence). This chain's CDR3 is CASSPSSRRAQQFF. DNA of the CDR3: TGTGCCAGCAGCCCTTCCAGTAGGAGGGCTCAGCAGTTCTTC.

The chain has TRBV7-9 and TRBJ1-1; D ambiguous. The CDR3 runs 13 residues. The V gene lost 1 base and the J gene lost 7 bases, with 10 bases spanning the gap. From germline, CDR1 is SEHNR and CDR2 FQNEAQ (reference sequence). CDR3 amino acids: CASSLDVPREAFF. The CDR3, as DNA: TGTGCCAGCAGCTTAGACGTACCGCGTGAAGCTTTCTTT.

The chain couples TRBV20-1 to TRBJ1-2; no clear D. The CDR3 covers 10 residues. V lost 3 bases, J lost 7 bases, and 6 bases lay in between. CDR1 DFQATT and CDR2 SNEGSKA come from the germline V gene (reference sequence). CDR3 loop: CSARRAGYTF. DNA for the CDR3: TGCAGTGCTAGGCGGGCTGGCTACACCTTC.

This clonotype was counted at least ten times. The chain links TRBV5-1 to TRBJ2-3; 9 bases map to TRBD2. CDR1 and CDR2 from the germline V gene are SGHRS and YFSETQ. J was trimmed by 5 bases and V by 1 base; bases with no gene match: 5. This CDR3 region has 15 residues. CDR3 sequence (DNA): TGCGCCAGCAGCTTGAGTAGCGGGGGTAGAGATACGCAGTATTTT. Its protein product is CASSLSSGGRDTQYF.

This clonotype was counted ten times or more. The chain's CDR3 is CASSWADVQYF. CDR3 nucleotide sequence: TGTGCCAGCAGTTGGGCGGACGTGCAGTATTTT. This sequence joins TRBV27 and TRBJ2-3; no reliable D call. V was cut by 4 bases and J by 11 bases, with 10 bases left in between. Germline CDR1 is MNHEY and CDR2 is SMNVEV (reference sequence). This CDR3 comprises 11 residues.

This clonotype has a handful of counts. The rearrangement uses TRBV27 and TRBJ1-2; 7 bases match TRBD1. CDR3 length equals 15 residues. Trimming at V came to 6 bases and at J to 4 bases, leaving 11 bases not matched to a gene. CDR1 and CDR2 (germline): MNHEY, SMNVEV (reference sequence). Here the CDR3 DNA reads TGTGCCAGCAGACCTAGGACAGGAGGTCCCTATGGCTACACCTTC. Its protein product is CASRPRTGGPYGYTF.

This clonotype was seen at least ten times. The V call is TRBV29-1, the J call TRBJ2-7, with 13 bases lining up with TRBD2. With 1 base clipped from V and 0 bases from J, the junction kept 0 bases outside the gene matches. The germline V gene has CDR1 SQVTM and CDR2 ANQGSEA. The length of the CDR3 is 15 residues. The DNA of the CDR3 is TGCAGCGTTGAAGGGACTAGCGGGAGCTCCTACGAGCAGTACTTC. This codes for CSVEGTSGSSYEQYF.

The chain recombines TRBV2 with TRBJ2-1, with 8 positions matching TRBD2. V dropped 6 bases and J dropped 1; count of bases not matched to a gene: 8. Germline loops: CDR1 SNHLY, CDR2 FYNNEI. CDR3 length equals 16 residues. The CDR3 loop is CASRGTAGGSYNEQFF. DNA for the CDR3: TGTGCCAGCAGGGGCACGGCGGGGGGTTCCTACAATGAGCAGTTCTTC.

V and J are TRBV10-3 and TRBJ2-1; D call uncertain. Germline-derived CDR1 and CDR2 are ENHRY and SYGVKD. The ends were cut back, 9 bases at V and 12 bases at J, with 15 bases in the middle. The CDR3 spans 11 residues. The CDR3 region has the DNA TGTGCCATAGCTAGGGCCTTTGGGCAGTTCTTC. It specifies CAIARAFGQFF.

This clonotype was seen more than once but under ten times. This rearrangement joins TRBV7-6 to TRBJ2-3; D is unresolved. Trimming pared 5 bases from V and 1 base from J, leaving 16 bases between. The CDR3 totals 16 residues. Germline lookup yields CDR1 SGHVS and CDR2 FNYEAQ. The CDR3 DNA reads TGTGCCAGCAGCCCCCTAGGAGTCGCGGGCACAGATACGCAGTATTTT. Translation gives CASSPLGVAGTDTQYF.

This rearrangement joins TRBV27 to TRBJ2-7; D is unclear. V was clipped by 0 bases and J by 2 bases, with 8 bases between them. The CDR3 totals 14 residues. From germline, CDR1 is MNHEY and CDR2 SMNVEV (reference sequence). This CDR3 reads CASSLSTETYEQYF. The CDR3 bases are TGTGCCAGCAGTTTATCGACGGAAACCTACGAGCAGTACTTC.

This sequence joins TRBV7-9 and TRBJ2-5, with 7 bases aligning to TRBD2. CDR1 is SEHNR and CDR2 is FQNEAQ in the germline V gene (reference sequence). The CDR3 is 13 amino acids. The trim removed 5 bases at V and 4 bases at J, leaving 4 bases unmatched. The CDR3 loop is CASSQRGLETQYF. The CDR3 bases are TGTGCCAGCAGCCAGCGGGGATTAGAGACCCAGTACTTC.

The V and J genes are TRBV4-1 and TRBJ2-2; TRBD2 matches at 14 bases. The CDR3 is made up of 17 amino acids. Germline V gene data show CDR1 as MGHRA and CDR2 as YSYEKL. With 7 bases clipped from V and 4 bases from J, the junction kept 8 bases outside the gene matches. CDR3 nucleotide sequence: TGCGCCAGCACCCAGGGACTAGCGGGGGACTTCACCGGGGAGCTGTTTTTT. Translating it yields CASTQGLAGDFTGELFF.

In its sample, this clonotype was seen many times. The chain employs TRBV20-1 and TRBJ2-3, with TRBD1 as a possible D gene (6 bases). V shed 0 bases and J shed 4 bases, with 14 bases lying between them. Germline lookup yields CDR1 DFQATT and CDR2 SNEGSKA (reference sequence). The CDR3 consists of 15 residues. CDR3: CSARDRRRGADTQYF. In nucleotides, the CDR3 is TGCAGTGCTAGAGATCGTCGCAGGGGCGCAGATACGCAGTATTTT.

The chain joins TRBV20-1 to TRBJ2-7; D ambiguous. Germline values: CDR1 DFQATT, CDR2 SNEGSKA (reference sequence). The CDR3 length is 12 residues. V was shortened by 7 bases and J by 2 bases, with 12 bases between the two germline ends. CDR3 protein: CSVGSLTYEQYF. The CDR3 DNA follows: TGCAGTGTTGGTAGCCTAACCTACGAGCAGTACTTC.

This clonotype was counted at least ten times. This chain links TRBV9 with TRBJ2-5; D is possibly TRBD1 (5 bases). This CDR3 is built from 13 residues. Trimming took off 2 bases at V and 2 bases at J, with 7 bases between the two ends. CDR1 and CDR2 from the germline V gene are SGDLS and YYNGEE. The CDR3 here is CASSVTGQETQYF. CDR3 nucleotide sequence: TGTGCCAGCAGCGTCACAGGACAAGAGACCCAGTACTTC.